This TCR beta chain was sequenced for a study of graft-versus-host responses after intestinal transplantation. The CDR3 is 12 residues long. The V gene's germline CDR1 is SGDLS and CDR2 YYNGEE. Deletions cut 4 bases from V and 5 bases from J, with 8 bases between. Here immunoSEQ multiplex PCR was the method, and the copy in TCRdb shows in-frame clones only, minus some. The sample lists around 38,000 clones; around 86% were seen once. Sequenced material: PBMCs, taken 1,000 to 1,300 days after transplant. The source of this sequence is a human patient who received an intestinal transplant, so some T cells may come from the graft donor. J is TRBJ2-3 and V is TRBV9, with D unclear. CDR3 amino acids: CASSSWVDTQYF. In DNA form, the CDR3 reads TGTGCCAGCAGCTCTTGGGTAGATACGCAGTATTTT.